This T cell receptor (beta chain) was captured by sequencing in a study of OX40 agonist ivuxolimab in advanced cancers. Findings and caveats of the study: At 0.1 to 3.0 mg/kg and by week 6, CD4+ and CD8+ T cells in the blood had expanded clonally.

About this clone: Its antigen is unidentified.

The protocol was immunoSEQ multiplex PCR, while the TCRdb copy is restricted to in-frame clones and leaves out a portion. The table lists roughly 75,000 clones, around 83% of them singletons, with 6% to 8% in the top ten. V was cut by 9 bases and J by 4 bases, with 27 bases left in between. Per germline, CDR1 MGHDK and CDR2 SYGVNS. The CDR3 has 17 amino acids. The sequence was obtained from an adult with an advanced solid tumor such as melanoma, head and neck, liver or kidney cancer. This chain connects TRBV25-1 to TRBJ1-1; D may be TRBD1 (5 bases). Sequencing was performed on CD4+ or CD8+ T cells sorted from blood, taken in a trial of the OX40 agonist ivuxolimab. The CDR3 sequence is CARPPYNIRGRSTEAFF. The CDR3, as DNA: TGTGCCAGACCCCCTTATAACATTAGGGGACGAAGCACTGAAGCTTTCTTT.